This T cell receptor beta chain was sequenced in a study of blood T cells in healthy people across ages. This clonotype has just a few counts. Alongside a J-beta primer mix, a sample-barcoded 5' primer served in a second PCR lasting 7 to 11 cycles. TCRdb analysed the 5' RACE reads with MiXCR anew, one entry per CDR3 protein. This table has approximately 1,000,000 distinct CDR3 sequences, more than 30% appearing once. Germline CDR1 reads MNHNY; CDR2 reads SVGAGI (reference sequence). This CDR3 is built from 15 residues. The V gene end was trimmed by 7 bases and the J gene end by 3 bases; junction bases not matched to a gene: 7.

Input material: blood. The clonotype was recovered from a man between 18 and 29 years old in good health. The rearrangement links TRBV6-6 to TRBJ2-1; 9 positions agree with TRBD2. CDR3: CASTPRAGGYNEQFF. The CDR3 nucleotides read TGTGCCAGCACCCCGCGAGCGGGGGGCTACAATGAGCAGTTCTTC.